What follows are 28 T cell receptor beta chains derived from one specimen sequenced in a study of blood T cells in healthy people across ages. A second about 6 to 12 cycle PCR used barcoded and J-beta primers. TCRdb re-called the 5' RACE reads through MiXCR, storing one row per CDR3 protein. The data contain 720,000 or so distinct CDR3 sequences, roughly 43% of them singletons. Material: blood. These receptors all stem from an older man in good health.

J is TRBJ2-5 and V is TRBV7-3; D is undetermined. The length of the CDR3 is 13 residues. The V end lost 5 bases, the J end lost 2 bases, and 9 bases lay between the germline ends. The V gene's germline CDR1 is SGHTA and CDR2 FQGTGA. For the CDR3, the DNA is TGTGCCAGCAGCCCGACCCAACAAGAGACCCAGTACTTC. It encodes CASSPTQQETQYF.

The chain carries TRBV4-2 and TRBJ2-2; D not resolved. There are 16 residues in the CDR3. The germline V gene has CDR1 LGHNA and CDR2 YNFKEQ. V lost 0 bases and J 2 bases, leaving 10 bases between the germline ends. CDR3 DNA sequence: TGTGCCAGCAGCCAAGAATTTGGGCTCAACACCGGGGAGCTGTTTTTT. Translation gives CASSQEFGLNTGELFF.

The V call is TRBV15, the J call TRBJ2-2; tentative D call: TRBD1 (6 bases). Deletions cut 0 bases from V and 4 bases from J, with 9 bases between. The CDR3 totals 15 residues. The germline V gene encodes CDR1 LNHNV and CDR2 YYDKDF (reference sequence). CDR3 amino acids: CATSRDVGGTGELFF. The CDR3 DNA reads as TGTGCCACCAGCAGAGATGTAGGGGGCACCGGGGAGCTGTTTTTT.

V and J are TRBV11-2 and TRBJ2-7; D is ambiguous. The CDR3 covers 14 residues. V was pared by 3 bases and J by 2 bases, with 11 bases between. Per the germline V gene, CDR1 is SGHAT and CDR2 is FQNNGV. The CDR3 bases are TGTGCCAGCAGCTTTGAGGTTGGTCCCTACGAGCAGTACTTC. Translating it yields CASSFEVGPYEQYF.

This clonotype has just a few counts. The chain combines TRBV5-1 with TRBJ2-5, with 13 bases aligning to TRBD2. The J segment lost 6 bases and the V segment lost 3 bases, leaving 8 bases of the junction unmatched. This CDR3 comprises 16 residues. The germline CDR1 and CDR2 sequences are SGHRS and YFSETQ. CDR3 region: CASSSWTSGGVKTQYF. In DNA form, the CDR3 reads TGCGCCAGCAGCTCCTGGACTAGCGGGGGCGTAAAGACCCAGTACTTC.

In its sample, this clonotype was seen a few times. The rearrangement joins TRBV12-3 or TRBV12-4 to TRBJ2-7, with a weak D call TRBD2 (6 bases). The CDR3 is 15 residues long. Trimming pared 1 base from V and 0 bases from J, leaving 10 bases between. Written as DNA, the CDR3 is TGTGCCAGCAGTTTAGGGGGGAGGCTCTCCTACGAGCAGTACTTC. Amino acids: CASSLGGRLSYEQYF.

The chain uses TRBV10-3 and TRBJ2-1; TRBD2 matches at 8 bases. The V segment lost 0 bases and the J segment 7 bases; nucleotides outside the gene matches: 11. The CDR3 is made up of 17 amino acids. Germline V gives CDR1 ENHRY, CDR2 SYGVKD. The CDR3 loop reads CAISESGGGRPANEQFF. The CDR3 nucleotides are TGTGCCATCAGTGAGTCCGGCGGCGGGAGGCCGGCAAATGAGCAGTTCTTC.

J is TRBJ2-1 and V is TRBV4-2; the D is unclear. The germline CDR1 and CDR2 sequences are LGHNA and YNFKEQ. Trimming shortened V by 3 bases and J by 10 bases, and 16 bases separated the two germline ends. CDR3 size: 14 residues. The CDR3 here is CASSHVSSSYEQFF. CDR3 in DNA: TGTGCCAGCAGCCATGTCTCGAGCTCCTACGAGCAGTTCTTC.

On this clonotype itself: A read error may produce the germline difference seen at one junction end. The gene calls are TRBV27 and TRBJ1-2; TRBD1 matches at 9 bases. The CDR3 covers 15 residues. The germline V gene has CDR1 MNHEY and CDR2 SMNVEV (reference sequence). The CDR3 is CAGSKTGGARYGYTF. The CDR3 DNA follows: TGTGCCGGCAGTAAAACAGGGGGCGCACGGTATGGCTACACCTTC.

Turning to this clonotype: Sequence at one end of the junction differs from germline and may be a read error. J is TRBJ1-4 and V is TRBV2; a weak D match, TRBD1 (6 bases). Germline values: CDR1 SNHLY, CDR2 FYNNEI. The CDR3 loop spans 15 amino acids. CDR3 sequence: CASSETDRSNEKLFF. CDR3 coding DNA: TGTGCCAGCAGCGAGACTGACAGGTCTAATGAAAAGCTGTTTTTT.

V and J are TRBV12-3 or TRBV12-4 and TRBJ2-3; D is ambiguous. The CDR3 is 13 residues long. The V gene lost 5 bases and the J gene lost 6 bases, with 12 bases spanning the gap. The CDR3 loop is CASSIIGPDTQYF. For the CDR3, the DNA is TGTGCCAGCAGTATAATTGGCCCCGATACGCAGTATTTT.

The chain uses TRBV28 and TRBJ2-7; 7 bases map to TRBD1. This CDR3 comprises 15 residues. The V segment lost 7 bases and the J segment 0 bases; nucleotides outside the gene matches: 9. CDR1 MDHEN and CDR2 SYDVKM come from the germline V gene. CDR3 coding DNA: TGTGCCAGCATGGGACGAGGGGGCCTCTCCTACGAGCAGTACTTC. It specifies CASMGRGGLSYEQYF.

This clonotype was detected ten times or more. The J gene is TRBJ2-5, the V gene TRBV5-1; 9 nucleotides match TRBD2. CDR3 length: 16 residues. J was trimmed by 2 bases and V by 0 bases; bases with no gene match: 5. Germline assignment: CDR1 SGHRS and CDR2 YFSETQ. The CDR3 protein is CASSLEASGAQETQYF. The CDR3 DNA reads TGCGCCAGCAGCTTGGAGGCTAGCGGGGCTCAAGAGACCCAGTACTTC.

CDR3 nucleotides: TGCGCCAGCAGCGCGGCGACGACCCCCAATGAGCAGTTCTTC. Translating gives CASSAATTPNEQFF. The rearrangement links TRBV5-1 to TRBJ2-1; D is uncertain. V was trimmed by 4 bases and J by 6 bases, leaving 14 bases between them. This CDR3 is 14 amino acids long. Per the germline V gene, CDR1 is SGHRS and CDR2 is YFSETQ.

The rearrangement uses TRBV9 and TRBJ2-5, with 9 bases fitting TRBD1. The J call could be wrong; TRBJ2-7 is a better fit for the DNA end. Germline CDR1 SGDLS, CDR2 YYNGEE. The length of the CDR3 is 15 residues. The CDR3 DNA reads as TGTGCCAGCAGCGTGGAGGGGACAGGGACACGCGAGCAGTACTTC. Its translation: CASSVEGTGTREQYF.

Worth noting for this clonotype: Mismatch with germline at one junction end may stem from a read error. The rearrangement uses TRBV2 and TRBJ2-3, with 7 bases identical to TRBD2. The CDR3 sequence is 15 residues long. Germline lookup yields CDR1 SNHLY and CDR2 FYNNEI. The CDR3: CACSVSGGSGDTQYF. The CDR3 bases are TGTGCCTGCAGTGTATCGGGCGGGAGTGGGGATACGCAGTATTTT.

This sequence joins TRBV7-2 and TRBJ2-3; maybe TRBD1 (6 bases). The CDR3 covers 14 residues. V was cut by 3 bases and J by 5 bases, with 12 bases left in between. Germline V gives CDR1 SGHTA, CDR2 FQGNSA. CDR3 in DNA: TGTGCCAGCAGCTTGGGGGCCCACGGAGATACGCAGTATTTT. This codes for CASSLGAHGDTQYF.

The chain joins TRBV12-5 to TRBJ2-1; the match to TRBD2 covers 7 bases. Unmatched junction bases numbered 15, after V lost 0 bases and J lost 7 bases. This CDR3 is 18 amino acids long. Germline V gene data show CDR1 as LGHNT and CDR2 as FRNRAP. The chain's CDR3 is CASGLVRDSGTYGNEQFF. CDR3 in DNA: TGTGCTAGTGGTTTGGTACGAGACAGCGGGACCTACGGAAATGAGCAGTTCTTC.

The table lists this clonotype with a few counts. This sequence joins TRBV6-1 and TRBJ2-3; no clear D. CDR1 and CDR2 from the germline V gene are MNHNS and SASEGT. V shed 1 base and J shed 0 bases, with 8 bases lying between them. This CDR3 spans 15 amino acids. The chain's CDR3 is CASSEVHTSTDTQYF. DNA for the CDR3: TGTGCCAGCAGTGAAGTTCATACAAGCACAGATACGCAGTATTTT.

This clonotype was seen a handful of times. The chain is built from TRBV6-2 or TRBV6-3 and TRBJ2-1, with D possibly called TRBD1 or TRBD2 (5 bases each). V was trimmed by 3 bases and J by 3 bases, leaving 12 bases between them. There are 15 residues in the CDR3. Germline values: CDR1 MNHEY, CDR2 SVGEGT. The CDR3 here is CASSYEGRNYNEQFF. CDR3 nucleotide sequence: TGTGCCAGCAGTTATGAGGGGCGAAACTACAATGAGCAGTTCTTC.

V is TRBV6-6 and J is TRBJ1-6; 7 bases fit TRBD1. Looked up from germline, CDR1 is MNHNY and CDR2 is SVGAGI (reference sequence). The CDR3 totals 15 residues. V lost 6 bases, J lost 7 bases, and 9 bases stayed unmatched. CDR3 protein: CASSTSGQNNSPLHF. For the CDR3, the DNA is TGTGCCAGCAGCACATCGGGACAGAACAATTCACCCCTCCACTTT.

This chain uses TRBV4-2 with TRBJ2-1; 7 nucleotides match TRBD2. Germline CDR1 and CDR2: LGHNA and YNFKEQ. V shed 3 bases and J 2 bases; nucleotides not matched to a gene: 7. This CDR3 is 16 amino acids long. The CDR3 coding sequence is TGTGCCAGCAGCCATCTTCTGGCGGGGGCCTACAATGAGCAGTTCTTC. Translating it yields CASSHLLAGAYNEQFF.

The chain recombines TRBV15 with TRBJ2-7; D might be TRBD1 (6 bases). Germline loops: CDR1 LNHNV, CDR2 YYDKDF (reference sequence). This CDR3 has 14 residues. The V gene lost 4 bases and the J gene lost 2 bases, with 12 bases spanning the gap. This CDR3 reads CATSKVGQTYEQYF. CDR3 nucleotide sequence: TGTGCCACCAGCAAGGTAGGACAGACCTACGAGCAGTACTTC.

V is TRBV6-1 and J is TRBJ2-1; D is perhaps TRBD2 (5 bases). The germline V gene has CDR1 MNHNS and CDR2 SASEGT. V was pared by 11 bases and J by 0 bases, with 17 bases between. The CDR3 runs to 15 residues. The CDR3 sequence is CAGGFGESSYNEQFF. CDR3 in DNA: TGTGCCGGCGGCTTCGGGGAAAGCTCCTACAATGAGCAGTTCTTC.

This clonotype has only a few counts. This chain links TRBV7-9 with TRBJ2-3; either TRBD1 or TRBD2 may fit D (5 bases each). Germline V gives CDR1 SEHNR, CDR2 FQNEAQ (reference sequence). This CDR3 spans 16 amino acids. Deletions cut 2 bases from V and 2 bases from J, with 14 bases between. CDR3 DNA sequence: TGTGCCAGCAGCTTAAGAGGGGCTTCCAACACAGATACGCAGTATTTT. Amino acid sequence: CASSLRGASNTDTQYF.

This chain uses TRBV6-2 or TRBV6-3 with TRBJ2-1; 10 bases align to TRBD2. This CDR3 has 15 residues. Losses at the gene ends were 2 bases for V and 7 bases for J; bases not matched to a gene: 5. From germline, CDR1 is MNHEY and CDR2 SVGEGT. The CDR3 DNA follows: TGTGCCAGCAGTTACCCCAGCGGGGGGGCTAATGAGCAGTTCTTC. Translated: CASSYPSGGANEQFF.

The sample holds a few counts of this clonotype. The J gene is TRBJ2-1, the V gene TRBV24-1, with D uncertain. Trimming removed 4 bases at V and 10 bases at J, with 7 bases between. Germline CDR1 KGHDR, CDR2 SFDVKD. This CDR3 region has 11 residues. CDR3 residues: CATSESSEQFF. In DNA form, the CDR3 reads TGTGCCACCAGTGAATCCTCAGAGCAGTTCTTC.

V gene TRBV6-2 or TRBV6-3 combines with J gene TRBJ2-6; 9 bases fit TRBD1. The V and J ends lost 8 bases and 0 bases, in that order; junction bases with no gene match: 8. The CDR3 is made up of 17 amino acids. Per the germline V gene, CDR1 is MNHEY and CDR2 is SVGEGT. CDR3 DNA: TGTGCCAGCGGGACCGGGACAGGGAGCTCTGGGGCCAACGTCCTGACTTTC. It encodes CASGTGTGSSGANVLTF.